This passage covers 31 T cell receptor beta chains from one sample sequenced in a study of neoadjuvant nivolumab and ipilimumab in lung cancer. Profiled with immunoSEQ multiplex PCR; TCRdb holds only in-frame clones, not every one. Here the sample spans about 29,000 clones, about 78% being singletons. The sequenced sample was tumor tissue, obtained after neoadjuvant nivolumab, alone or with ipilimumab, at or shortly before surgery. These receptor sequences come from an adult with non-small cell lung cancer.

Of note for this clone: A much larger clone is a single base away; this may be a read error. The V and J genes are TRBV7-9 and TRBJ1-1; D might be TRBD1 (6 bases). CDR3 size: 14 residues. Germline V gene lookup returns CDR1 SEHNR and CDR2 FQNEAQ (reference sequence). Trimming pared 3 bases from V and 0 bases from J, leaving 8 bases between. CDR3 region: CASSFGQMNTEAFF. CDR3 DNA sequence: TGTGCCAGCAGCTTCGGACAGATGAACACTGAAGCTTTCTTT.

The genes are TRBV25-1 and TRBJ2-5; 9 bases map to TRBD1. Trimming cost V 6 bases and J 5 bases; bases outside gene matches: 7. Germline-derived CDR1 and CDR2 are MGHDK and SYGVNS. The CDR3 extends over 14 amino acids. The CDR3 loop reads CASSWTGARETQYF. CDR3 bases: TGTGCCAGCAGCTGGACAGGGGCGAGGGAGACCCAGTACTTC.

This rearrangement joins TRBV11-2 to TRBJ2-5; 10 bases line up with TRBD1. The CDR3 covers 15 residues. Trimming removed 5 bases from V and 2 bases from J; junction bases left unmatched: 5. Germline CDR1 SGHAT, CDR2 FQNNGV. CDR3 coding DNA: TGTGCCAGCAGCGTGGACAGGGGGTGGCAAGAGACCCAGTACTTC. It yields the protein CASSVDRGWQETQYF.

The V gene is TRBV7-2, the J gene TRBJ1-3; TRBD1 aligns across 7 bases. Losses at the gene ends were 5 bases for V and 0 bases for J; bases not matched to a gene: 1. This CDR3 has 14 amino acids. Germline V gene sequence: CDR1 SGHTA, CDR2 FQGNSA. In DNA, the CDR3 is TGTGCCAGCAGCCGACAGGGCTCTGGAAACACCATATATTTT. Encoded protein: CASSRQGSGNTIYF. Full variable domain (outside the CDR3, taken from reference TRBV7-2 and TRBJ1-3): GAGVSQSPSNKVTEKGKDVELRCDPISGHTALYWYRQSLGQGLEFLIYFQGNSAPDKSGLPSDRFSAERTGGSVSTLTIQRTQQEDSAVYLCASSRQGSGNTIYFGEGSWLTVV.

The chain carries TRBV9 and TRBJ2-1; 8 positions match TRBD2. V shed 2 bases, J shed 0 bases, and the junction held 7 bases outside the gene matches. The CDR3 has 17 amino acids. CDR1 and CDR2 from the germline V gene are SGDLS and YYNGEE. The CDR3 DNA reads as TGTGCCAGCAGCGTCCTAGCGGGTTGGAGCTCCTACAATGAGCAGTTCTTC. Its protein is CASSVLAGWSSYNEQFF.

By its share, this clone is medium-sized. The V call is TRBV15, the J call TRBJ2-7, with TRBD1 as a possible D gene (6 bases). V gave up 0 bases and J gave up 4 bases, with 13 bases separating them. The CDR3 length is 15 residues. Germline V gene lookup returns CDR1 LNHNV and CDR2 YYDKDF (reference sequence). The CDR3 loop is CATSREFGTSYEQYF. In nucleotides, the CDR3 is TGTGCCACCAGCAGAGAGTTCGGGACATCTTACGAGCAGTACTTC.

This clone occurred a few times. The CDR3 region has the DNA TGTGCCAGCAGTGTTACCGGGAATTCACCCCTCCACTTT. Its translation is CASSVTGNSPLHF. V usage is TRBV27 and J usage is TRBJ1-6; no clear D. Germline CDR1 and CDR2: MNHEY and SMNVEV (reference sequence). This CDR3 spans 13 amino acids. V was clipped by 5 bases and J by 7 bases, with 9 bases between them.

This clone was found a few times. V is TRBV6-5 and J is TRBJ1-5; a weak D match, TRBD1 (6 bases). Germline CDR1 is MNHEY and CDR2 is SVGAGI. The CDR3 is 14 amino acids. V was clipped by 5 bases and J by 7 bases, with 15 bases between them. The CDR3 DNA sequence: TGTGCCAGCAGTAGTGGGGGGGCAGGGCAGCCCCAGCATTTT. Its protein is CASSSGGAGQPQHF.

Written as DNA, the CDR3 is TGTGCCAGCACAATCCAACGGTCACCCCTCCACTTT. Translating it yields CASTIQRSPLHF. J is TRBJ1-6 and V is TRBV6-6; D unclear. Between the trimmed V and J ends, which lost 7 bases and 10 bases, there was a span of 11 bases. This CDR3 contains 12 residues. Germline CDR1 MNHNY, CDR2 SVGAGI (reference sequence).

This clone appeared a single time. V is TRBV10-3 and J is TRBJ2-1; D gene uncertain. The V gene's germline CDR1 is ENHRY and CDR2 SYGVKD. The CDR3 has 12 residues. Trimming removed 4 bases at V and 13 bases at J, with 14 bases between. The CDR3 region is CAISAYGDSQFF. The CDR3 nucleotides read TGTGCCATCAGTGCTTATGGAGATTCCCAGTTCTTC.

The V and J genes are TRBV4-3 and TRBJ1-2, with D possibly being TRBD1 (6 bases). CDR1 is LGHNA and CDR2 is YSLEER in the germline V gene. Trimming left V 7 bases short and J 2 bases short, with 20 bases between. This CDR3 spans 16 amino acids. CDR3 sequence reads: CASTPTRQALNYGYTF. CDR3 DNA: TGCGCCAGCACCCCCACCAGACAGGCATTAAACTATGGCTACACCTTC.

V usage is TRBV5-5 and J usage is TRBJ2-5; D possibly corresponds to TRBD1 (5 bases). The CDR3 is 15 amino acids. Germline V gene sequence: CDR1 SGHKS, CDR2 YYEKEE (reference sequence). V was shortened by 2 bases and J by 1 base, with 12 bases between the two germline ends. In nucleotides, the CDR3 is TGTGCCAGCAGCTTTGGACACTTTCTCCAAGAGACCCAGTACTTC. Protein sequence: CASSFGHFLQETQYF.

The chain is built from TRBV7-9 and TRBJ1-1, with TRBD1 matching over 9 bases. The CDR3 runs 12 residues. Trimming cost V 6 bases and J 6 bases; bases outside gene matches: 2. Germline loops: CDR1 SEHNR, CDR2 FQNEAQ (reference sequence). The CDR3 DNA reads TGTGCCAGCAGTGGACAGGGGTCTGAAGCTTTCTTT. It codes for CASSGQGSEAFF.

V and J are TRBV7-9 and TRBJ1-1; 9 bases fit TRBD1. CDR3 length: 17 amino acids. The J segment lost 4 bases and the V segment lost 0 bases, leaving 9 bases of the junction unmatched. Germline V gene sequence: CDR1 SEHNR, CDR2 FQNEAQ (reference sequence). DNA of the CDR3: TGTGCCAGCAGCTTAGCGCGAGGGACAGGGAGAACCACTGAAGCTTTCTTT. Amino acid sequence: CASSLARGTGRTTEAFF.

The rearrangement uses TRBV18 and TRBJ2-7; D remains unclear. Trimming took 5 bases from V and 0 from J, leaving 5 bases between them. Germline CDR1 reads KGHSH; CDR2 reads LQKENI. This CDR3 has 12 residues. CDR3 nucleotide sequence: TGTGCCAGCTCATCCGACTCCTACGAGCAGTACTTC. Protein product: CASSSDSYEQYF.

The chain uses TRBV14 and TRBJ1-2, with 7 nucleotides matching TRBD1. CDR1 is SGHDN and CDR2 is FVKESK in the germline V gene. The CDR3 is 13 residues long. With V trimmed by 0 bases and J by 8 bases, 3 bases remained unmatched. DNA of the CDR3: TGTGCCAGCAGCCAAGAGCGAGGGGGCGGCTACACCTTC. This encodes CASSQERGGGYTF.

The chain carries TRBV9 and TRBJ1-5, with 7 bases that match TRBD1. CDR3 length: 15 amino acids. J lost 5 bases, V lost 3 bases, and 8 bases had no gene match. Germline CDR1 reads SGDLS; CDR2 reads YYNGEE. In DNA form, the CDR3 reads TGTGCCAGCAGCGCCGGAGGGACAGCCTATCAGCCCCAGCATTTT. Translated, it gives CASSAGGTAYQPQHF.

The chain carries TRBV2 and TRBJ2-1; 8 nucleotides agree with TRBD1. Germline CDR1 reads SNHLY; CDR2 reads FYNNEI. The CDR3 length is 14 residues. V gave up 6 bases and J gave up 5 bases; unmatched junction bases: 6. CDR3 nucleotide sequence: TGTGCCAGCAGCTCCCGGGACAGGAACAATGAGCAGTTCTTC. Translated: CASSSRDRNNEQFF.

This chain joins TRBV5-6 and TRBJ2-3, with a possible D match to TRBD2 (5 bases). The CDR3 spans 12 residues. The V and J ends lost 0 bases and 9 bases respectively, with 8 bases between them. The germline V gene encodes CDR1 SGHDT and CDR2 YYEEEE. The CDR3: CASSLGADTQYF. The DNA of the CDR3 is TGTGCCAGCAGCTTGGGAGCGGACACGCAGTATTTT.

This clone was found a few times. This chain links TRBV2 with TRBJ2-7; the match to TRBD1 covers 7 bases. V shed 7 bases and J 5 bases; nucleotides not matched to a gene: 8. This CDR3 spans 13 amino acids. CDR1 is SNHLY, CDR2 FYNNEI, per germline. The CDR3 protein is CASKMTGWNEQYF. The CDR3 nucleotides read TGTGCCAGCAAAATGACAGGGTGGAACGAGCAGTACTTC.

In nucleotides, the CDR3 is TGTGCCAGTAACCTAAGGGCCAGAAGCAATCAGCCCCAGCATTTT. Protein sequence: CASNLRARSNQPQHF. The chain joins TRBV19 to TRBJ1-5; D is unclear. The CDR3 consists of 15 residues. The germline gives CDR1 LNHDA, CDR2 SQIVND (reference sequence). The ends were cut back, 7 bases at V and 1 base at J, with 14 bases in the middle.

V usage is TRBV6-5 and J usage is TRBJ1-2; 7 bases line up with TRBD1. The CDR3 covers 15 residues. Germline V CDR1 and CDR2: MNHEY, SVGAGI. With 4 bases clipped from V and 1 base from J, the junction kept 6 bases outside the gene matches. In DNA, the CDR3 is TGTGCCAGCAGTTTCGGGACAGTTCATAACTATGGCTACACCTTC. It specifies CASSFGTVHNYGYTF.

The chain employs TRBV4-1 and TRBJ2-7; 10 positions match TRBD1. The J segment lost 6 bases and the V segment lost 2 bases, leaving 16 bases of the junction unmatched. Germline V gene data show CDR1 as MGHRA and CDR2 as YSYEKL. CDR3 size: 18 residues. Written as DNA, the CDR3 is TGCGCCAGCAGCCAAACATCTACCGGACAGGGGGACTCAGGCGAGCAGTACTTC. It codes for CASSQTSTGQGDSGEQYF.

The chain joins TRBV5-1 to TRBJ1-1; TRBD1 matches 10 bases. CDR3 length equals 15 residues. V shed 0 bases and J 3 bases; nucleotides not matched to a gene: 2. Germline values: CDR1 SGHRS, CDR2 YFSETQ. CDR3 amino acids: CASSLGTGGYTEAFF. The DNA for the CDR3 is TGCGCCAGCAGCTTGGGGACAGGGGGTTACACTGAAGCTTTCTTT.

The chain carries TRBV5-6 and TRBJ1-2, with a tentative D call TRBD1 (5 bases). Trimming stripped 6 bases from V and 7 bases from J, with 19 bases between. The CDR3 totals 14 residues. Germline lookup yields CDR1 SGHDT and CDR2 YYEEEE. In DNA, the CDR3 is TGTGCCAGCACCAACCGAGGGGCGATGATTGGCTACACCTTC. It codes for CASTNRGAMIGYTF.

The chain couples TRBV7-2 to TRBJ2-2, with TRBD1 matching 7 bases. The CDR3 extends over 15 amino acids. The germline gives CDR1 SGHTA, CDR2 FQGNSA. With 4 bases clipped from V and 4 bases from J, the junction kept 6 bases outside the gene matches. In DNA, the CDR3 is TGTGCCAGCAGCTCACAGGGGTCTAGCACCGGGGAGCTGTTTTTT. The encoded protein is CASSSQGSSTGELFF.

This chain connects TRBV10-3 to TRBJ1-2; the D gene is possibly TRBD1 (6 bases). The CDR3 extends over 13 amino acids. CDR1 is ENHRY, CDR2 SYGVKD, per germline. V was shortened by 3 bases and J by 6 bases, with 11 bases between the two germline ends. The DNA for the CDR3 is TGTGCCATCAGTGACGGGCCAGGGGATGGCTACACCTTC. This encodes CAISDGPGDGYTF.

The CDR3 loop is CASSEALQAFRETQYF. The CDR3 region has the DNA TGTGCCAGCAGTGAAGCGCTTCAGGCATTTAGGGAGACCCAGTACTTC. The rearrangement joins TRBV2 to TRBJ2-5; the D is unclear. CDR1 is SNHLY and CDR2 is FYNNEI in the germline V gene. The V end lost 0 bases, the J end lost 5 bases, and 16 bases lay between the germline ends. This CDR3 region has 16 residues. The full variable domain, rest sourced from reference TRBV2 and TRBJ2-5, is EPEVTQTPSHQVTQMGQEVILRCVPISNHLYFYWYRQILGQKVEFLVSFYNNEISEKSEIFDDQFSVERPDGSNFTLKIRSTKLEDSAMYFCASSEALQAFRETQYFGPGTRLLVL.

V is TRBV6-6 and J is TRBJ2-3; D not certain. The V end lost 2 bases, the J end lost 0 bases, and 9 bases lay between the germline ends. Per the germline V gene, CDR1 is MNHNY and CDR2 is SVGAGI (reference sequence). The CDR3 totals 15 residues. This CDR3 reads CASSYRSTSTDTQYF. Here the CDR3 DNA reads TGTGCCAGCAGTTACCGGTCTACTAGCACAGATACGCAGTATTTT.

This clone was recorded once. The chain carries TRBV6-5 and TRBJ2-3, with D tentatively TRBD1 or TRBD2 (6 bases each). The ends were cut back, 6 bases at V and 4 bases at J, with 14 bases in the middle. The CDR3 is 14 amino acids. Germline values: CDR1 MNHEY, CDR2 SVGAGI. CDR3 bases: TGTGCCAGCAGCCAAGGGGGGCACCCAGATACGCAGTATTTT. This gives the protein CASSQGGHPDTQYF.

The CDR3 nucleotides are TGTGCCAGTAGTATAGGGGGACACCCTTCCTACGAGCAGTACTTC. Translating it yields CASSIGGHPSYEQYF. This chain uses TRBV19 with TRBJ2-7; D may be TRBD1 (6 bases). Germline V gene sequence: CDR1 LNHDA, CDR2 SQIVND (reference sequence). The CDR3 runs 15 residues. V was cut by 1 base and J by 1 base, with 11 bases left in between.